The rows below give T cell receptor beta chains drawn from one sample of a study of blood T cell repertoires in COVID-19. Clones were sequenced by immunoSEQ multiplex PCR, and TCRdb holds only the in-frame ones, with some missing. The sample contains about 85,000 clones, about four fifths of which appear only once. The sample consisted of peripheral blood. The source of these receptors is a man aged 55 to 70 with acute or convalescent COVID-19. Both conserved end residues are part of each CDR3.

V	J	CDR3
TRBV21-1	TRBJ1-1	CASSKDPGQGNTEAFF
TRBV30	TRBJ1-3	CAWLRGSGNTIYF
TRBV12-3/TRBV12-4	TRBJ1-1	CASSLTRVEAFF
TRBV10-3	TRBJ1-2	CASRGQAVNYGYTF
TRBV24-1	TRBJ1-3	CATSDVGVSGNTIYF
TRBV11-1	TRBJ1-6	CASSPGQSYSPLHF
TRBV5-1	TRBJ2-7	CASSETGGYEQYF
TRBV5-1	TRBJ1-1	CASSQDRDTEAFF
TRBV6-5	TRBJ1-2	CAAVGTGDYGYTF
TRBV18	TRBJ1-5	CASSPPGGGPSNQPQHF
TRBV6-2/TRBV6-3	TRBJ2-7	CASSYYSAGNHEQYF
TRBV9	TRBJ1-6	CASSAPSTGVNSPLHF
TRBV5-1	TRBJ1-2	CASSAETGAYGYTF
TRBV4-3	TRBJ1-3	CASSQDRSSGNTIYF
TRBV2	TRBJ1-5	CASTRQINQPQHF
TRBV7-9	TRBJ1-6	CASSLDGTGGSPLHF
TRBV19	TRBJ1-2	CASSIQEGRGYTF
TRBV27	TRBJ2-2	CASSLSYGQGGGELFF
TRBV7-2	TRBJ2-1	CASSLEIGGDEQFF
TRBV9	TRBJ1-1	CASSPDQLGADRAFF
TRBV7-9	TRBJ2-7	CASSFSFSYEQYF
TRBV3-1/TRBV3-2	TRBJ1-2	CASSPQLFTADGYTF
TRBV11-2	TRBJ2-7	CASSFRATYEQYF
TRBV6-2/TRBV6-3	TRBJ2-2	CASSQGVLYTGELFF
TRBV13	TRBJ1-2	CASSLKGFLYGYTF
TRBV5-5	TRBJ1-4	CASSSGGTGEFF
TRBV2	TRBJ1-1	CASGPPPGTEAFF
TRBV4-1	TRBJ2-2	CASSQVAGGLDGELFF
TRBV6-1	TRBJ2-5	CASSEREGGTQYF
TRBV19	TRBJ1-1	CAVKSRDRTEAFF
TRBV23-1	TRBJ1-1	CASSQHTARNTEAFF
TRBV30	TRBJ2-1	CAWSSLWRGGYNEQFF
TRBV2	TRBJ1-2	CASSAAANGYGYTF
TRBV29-1	TRBJ1-6	CSVGEPNSPLHF
TRBV7-2	TRBJ2-3	CASSLALTSGGTDTQYF
TRBV6-5	TRBJ2-1	CASSYSDRVAYNEQFF